A single T cell receptor beta chain is shown here with its context. Trimming at V came to 3 bases and at J to 4 bases, leaving 6 bases not matched to a gene. Per germline, CDR1 PRHDT and CDR2 FYEKMQ (reference sequence). This CDR3 region has 16 residues. The entry originates in a study of technical replicates of blood from several donors. Clones were sequenced by immunoSEQ multiplex PCR, and TCRdb holds only the in-frame ones, with some missing. The data hold about 76,000 clones, with 90% to 95% observed a single time. The receptor's source is a human donor in good health. Sequenced input: T cells isolated from PBMCs. This chain links TRBV13 with TRBJ2-2; 9 bases are shared with TRBD2. The chain's CDR3 is CASSLLAGRSTGELFF. The CDR3 nucleotides read TGTGCCAGCAGCTTGCTAGCGGGGCGAAGCACCGGGGAGCTGTTTTTT.